The table lists the clone carrying this TCR beta chain with a few counts. No antigen is known for it. These data originate in a study of OX40 agonist ivuxolimab in advanced cancers. Study at large: Aged roughly 23 to 90 with a mean of approximately 57 years, they were around 83% male. Findings and caveats of the study: Average numbers of expanded clones were greater in CD8+ T cells than in CD4+.

Clones were read by immunoSEQ multiplex PCR, and TCRdb kept only the in-frame ones, dropping some. The data show just over 70,000 clones, with less than 90% seen just once and 0.78% held by the top ten. Germline V gives CDR1 SEHNR, CDR2 FQNEAQ (reference sequence). V was shortened by 6 bases and J by 4 bases, with 10 bases between the two germline ends. This CDR3 spans 13 amino acids. The receptor was derived from an adult with an advanced solid tumor such as melanoma, head and neck, liver or kidney cancer. The sequencing used CD4+ or CD8+ T cells sorted from blood, collected in a trial of the OX40 agonist ivuxolimab. The chain carries TRBV7-9 and TRBJ1-3, with unresolved D. CDR3 in amino acids: CASRKLSGNTIYF. In DNA, the CDR3 is TGTGCCAGCAGAAAGCTCTCGGGAAACACCATATATTTT.